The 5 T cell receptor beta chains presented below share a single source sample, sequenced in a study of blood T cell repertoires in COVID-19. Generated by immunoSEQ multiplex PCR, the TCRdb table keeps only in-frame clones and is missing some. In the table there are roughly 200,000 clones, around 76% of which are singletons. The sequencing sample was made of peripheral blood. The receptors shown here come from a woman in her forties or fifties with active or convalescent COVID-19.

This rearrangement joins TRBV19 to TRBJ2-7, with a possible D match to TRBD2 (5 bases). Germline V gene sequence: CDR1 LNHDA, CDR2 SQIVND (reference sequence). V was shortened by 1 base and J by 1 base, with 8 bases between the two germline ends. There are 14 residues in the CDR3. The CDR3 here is CASSIAGDSYEQYF. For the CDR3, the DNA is TGTGCCAGTAGTATAGCCGGGGATTCCTACGAGCAGTACTTC.

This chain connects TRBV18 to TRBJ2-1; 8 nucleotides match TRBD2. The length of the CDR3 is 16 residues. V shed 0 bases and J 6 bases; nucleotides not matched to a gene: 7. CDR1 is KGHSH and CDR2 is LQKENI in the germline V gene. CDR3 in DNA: TGTGCCAGCTCACCACCGGGGGGACTAGTTTCCAATGAGCAGTTCTTC. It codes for CASSPPGGLVSNEQFF.

The CDR3 protein is CASSSPGEMGTQYF. The CDR3 bases are TGTGCCAGCAGCAGTCCCGGAGAGATGGGGACCCAGTACTTC. This chain uses TRBV21-1 with TRBJ2-5; the table gives TRBD2 as D, unverified against the DNA. TRBV21-1 is classified as a pseudogene. This CDR3 region has 14 residues.

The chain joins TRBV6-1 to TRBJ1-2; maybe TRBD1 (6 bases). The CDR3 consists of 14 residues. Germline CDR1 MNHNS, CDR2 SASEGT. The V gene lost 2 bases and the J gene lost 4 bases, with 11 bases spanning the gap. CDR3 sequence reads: CASSESGDRYGYTF. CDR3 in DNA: TGTGCCAGCAGTGAATCAGGGGATCGCTATGGCTACACCTTC.

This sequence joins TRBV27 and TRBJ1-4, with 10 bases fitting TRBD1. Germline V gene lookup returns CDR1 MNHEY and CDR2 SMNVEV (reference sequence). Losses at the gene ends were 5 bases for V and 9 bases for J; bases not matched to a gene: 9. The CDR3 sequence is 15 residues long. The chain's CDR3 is CASSPWGQGRQKLFF. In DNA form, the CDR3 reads TGTGCCAGCAGTCCCTGGGGACAGGGGAGACAAAAACTGTTTTTT.